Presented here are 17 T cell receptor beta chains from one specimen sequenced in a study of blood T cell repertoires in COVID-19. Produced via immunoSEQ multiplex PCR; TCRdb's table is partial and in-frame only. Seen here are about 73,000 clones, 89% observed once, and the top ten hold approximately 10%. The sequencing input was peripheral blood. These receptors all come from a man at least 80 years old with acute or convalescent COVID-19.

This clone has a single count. The CDR3 here is CASSPTGNNSPLHF. For the CDR3, the DNA is TGTGCCAGCAGCCCGACAGGGAATAATTCACCCCTCCACTTT. The chain employs TRBV7-9 and TRBJ1-6; 7 nucleotides match TRBD1. The length of the CDR3 is 14 residues. Germline V CDR1 and CDR2: SEHNR, FQNEAQ (reference sequence). V lost 5 bases and J lost 5; bases outside the gene matches: 3.

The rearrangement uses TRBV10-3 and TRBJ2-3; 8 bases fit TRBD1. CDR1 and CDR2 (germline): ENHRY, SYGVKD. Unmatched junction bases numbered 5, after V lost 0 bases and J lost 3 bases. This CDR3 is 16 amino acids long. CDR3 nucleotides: TGTGCCATCAGTGAGTCGACAGGGGCCGCTACAGATACGCAGTATTTT. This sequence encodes CAISESTGAATDTQYF.

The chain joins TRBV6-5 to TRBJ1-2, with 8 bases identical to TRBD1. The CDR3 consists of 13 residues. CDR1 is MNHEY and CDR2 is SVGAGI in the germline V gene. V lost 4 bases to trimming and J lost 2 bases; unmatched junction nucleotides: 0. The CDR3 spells CASSWDRNYGYTF. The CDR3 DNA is TGTGCCAGCAGTTGGGACAGGAACTATGGCTACACCTTC.

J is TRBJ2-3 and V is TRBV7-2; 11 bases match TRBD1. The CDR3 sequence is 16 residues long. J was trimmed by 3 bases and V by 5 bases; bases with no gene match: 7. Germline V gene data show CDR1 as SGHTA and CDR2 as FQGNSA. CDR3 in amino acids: CASSPRTGGGTDTQYF. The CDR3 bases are TGTGCCAGCAGCCCCCGGACAGGGGGCGGGACAGATACGCAGTATTTT.

The CDR3 spells CAISSTGGDRKEYF. Here the CDR3 DNA reads TGTGCCATCAGTTCGACAGGGGGTGATAGGAAGGAGTATTTT. V usage is TRBV10-3 and J usage is TRBJ2-3; 9 bases align to TRBD1. Germline V lookup: CDR1 ENHRY, CDR2 SYGVKD. The CDR3 consists of 14 residues. V shed 5 bases, J shed 13 bases, and the junction held 13 bases outside the gene matches.

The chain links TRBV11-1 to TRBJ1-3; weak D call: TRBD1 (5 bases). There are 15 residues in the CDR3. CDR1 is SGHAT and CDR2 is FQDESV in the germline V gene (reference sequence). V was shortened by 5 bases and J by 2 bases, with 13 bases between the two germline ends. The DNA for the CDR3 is TGTGCCAGCAGCCCCGACAGTTCAACTGGAAACACCATATATTTT. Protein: CASSPDSSTGNTIYF.

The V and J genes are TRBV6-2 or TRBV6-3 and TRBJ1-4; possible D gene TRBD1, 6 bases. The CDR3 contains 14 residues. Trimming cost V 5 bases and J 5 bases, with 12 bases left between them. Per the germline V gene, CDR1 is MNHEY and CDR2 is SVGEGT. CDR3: CASSRQAQNEKLFF. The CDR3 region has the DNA TGTGCCAGCAGTCGACAGGCACAAAATGAAAAACTGTTTTTT.

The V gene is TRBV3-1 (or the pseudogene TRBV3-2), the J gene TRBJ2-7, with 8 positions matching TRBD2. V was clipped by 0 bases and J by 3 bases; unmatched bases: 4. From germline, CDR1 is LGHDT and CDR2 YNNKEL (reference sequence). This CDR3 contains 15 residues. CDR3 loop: CASSQESSGGYEQYF. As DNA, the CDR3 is TGTGCCAGCAGCCAAGAGTCAAGCGGGGGCTACGAGCAGTACTTC.

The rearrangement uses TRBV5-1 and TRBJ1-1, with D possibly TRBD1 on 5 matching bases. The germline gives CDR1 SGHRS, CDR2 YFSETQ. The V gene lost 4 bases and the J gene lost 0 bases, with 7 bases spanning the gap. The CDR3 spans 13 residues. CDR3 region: CASSPRVNTEAFF. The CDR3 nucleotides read TGCGCCAGCAGCCCCAGGGTGAACACTGAAGCTTTCTTT.

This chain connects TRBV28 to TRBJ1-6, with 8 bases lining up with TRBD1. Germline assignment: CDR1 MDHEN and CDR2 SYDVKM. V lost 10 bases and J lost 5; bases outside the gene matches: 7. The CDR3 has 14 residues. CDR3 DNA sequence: TGTGCCAACCGCGACAGGGGAGATAATTCACCCCTCCACTTT. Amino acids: CANRDRGDNSPLHF.

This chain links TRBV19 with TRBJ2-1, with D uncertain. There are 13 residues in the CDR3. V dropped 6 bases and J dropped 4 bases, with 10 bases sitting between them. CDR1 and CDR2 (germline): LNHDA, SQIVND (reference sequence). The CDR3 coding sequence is TGTGCCAGTAGCGAGACTTCATACAATGAGCAGTTCTTC. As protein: CASSETSYNEQFF.

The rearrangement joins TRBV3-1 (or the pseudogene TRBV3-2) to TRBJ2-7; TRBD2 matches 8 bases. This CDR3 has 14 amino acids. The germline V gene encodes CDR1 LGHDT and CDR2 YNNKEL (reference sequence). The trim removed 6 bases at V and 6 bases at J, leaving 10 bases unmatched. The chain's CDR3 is CASRPGGEAGEQYF. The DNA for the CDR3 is TGTGCCAGCAGACCCGGGGGGGAGGCCGGCGAGCAGTACTTC.

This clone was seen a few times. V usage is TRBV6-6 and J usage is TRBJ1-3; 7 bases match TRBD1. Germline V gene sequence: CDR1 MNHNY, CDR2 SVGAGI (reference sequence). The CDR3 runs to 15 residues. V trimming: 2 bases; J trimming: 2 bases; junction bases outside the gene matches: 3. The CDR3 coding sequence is TGTGCCAGCAGTTACACCGGGACAGCTGGAAACACCATATATTTT. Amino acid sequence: CASSYTGTAGNTIYF.

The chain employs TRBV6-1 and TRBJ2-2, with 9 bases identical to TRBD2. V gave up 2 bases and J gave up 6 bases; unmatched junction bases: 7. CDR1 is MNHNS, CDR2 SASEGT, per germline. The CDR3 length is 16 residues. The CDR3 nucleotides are TGTGCCAGCAGTGAACGCTTTAGCGGGAGATCCGGGGAGCTGTTTTTT. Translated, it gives CASSERFSGRSGELFF.

This CDR3 reads CSVPSPGELFF. For the CDR3, the DNA is TGCAGTGTTCCTAGCCCCGGGGAGCTGTTTTTT. The V and J genes are TRBV20-1 and TRBJ2-2; D possibly corresponds to TRBD2 (5 bases). The V end was cut by 7 bases, the J end by 6 bases, with 9 bases between. The CDR3 covers 11 residues. Germline assignment: CDR1 DFQATT and CDR2 SNEGSKA (reference sequence).

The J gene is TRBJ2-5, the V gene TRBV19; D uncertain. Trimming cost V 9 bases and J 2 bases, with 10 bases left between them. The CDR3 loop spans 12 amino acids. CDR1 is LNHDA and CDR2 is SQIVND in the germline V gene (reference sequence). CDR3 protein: CASRHKQETQYF. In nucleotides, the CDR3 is TGTGCCAGCCGACATAAGCAAGAGACCCAGTACTTC. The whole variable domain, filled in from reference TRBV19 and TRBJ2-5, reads DGGITQSPKYLFRKEGQNVTLSCEQNLNHDAMYWYRQDPGQGLRLIYYSQIVNDFQKGDIAEGYSVSREKKESFPLTVTSAQKNPTAFYLCASRHKQETQYFGPGTRLLVL.

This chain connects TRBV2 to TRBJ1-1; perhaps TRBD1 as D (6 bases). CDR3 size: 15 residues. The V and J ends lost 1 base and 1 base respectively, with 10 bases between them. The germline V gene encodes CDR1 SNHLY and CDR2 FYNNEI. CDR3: CASSEEATGNTEAFF. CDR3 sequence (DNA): TGTGCCAGCAGTGAAGAGGCGACAGGGAACACTGAAGCTTTCTTT.